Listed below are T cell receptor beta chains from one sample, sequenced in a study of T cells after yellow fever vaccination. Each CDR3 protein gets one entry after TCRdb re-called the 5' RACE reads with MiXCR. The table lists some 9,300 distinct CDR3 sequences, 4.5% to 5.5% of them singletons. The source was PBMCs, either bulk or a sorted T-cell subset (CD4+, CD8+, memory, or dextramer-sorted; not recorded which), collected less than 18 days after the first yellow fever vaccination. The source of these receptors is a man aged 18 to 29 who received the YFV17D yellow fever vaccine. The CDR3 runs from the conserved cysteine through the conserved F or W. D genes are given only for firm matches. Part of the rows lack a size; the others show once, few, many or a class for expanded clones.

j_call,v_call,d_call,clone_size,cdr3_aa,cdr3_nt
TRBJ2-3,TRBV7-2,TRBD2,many,CASSLAGGQDTQYF,TGTGCCAGCAGCCTAGCGGGGGGGCAAGATACGCAGTATTTT
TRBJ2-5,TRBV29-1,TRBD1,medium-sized,CSVTGDEETQYF,TGCAGCGTGACAGGGGACGAAGAGACCCAGTACTTC
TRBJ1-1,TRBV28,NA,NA,CASSPRTLLNTEAFF,TGTGCCAGCAGTCCGCGGACCCTTTTGAACACTGAAGCTTTCTTT
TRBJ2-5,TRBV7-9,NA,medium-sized,CASSLGQYQETQYF,TGTGCCAGCAGCTTAGGACAGTACCAAGAGACCCAGTACTTC
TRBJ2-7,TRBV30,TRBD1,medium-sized,CAWGTGYEQYF,TGTGCCTGGGGGACAGGCTACGAGCAGTACTTC
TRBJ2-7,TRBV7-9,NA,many,CASSFRTASYEQYF,TGTGCCAGCAGCTTTCGGACAGCTAGCTACGAGCAGTACTTC
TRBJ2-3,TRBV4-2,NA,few,CASSPFETASSTDTQYF,TGTGCCAGCAGCCCATTCGAGACAGCTTCTAGCACAGATACGCAGTATTTT
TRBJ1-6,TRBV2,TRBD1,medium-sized,CASTGQVGSPLHF,TGTGCCAGCACCGGACAGGTCGGCTCACCCCTCCACTTT
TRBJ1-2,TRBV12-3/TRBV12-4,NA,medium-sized,CASSFPGINYGYTF,TGTGCCAGCAGTTTTCCAGGAATTAACTATGGCTACACCTTC
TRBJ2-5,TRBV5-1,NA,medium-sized,CASSLAAGQETQYF,TGCGCCAGCAGCTTGGCGGCAGGCCAAGAGACCCAGTACTTC
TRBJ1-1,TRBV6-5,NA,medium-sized,CASSYRAQGATEAFF,TGTGCCAGCAGTTACAGGGCACAGGGTGCCACTGAAGCTTTCTTT
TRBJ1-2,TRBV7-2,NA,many,CASSPTGRANYGYTF,TGTGCCAGCAGCCCAACGGGACGGGCTAACTATGGCTACACCTTC
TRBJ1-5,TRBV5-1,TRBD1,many,CASSLGTGRGQPQHF,TGCGCCAGCAGCTTGGGGACAGGGCGAGGGCAGCCCCAGCATTTT
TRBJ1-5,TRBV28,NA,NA,CASSVGGQPQHF,TGTGCCAGCAGTGTCGGGGGACAGCCCCAGCATTTT
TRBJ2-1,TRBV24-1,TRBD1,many,CATSDPGQGENEQFF,TGTGCCACCAGTGATCCGGGACAGGGTGAGAATGAGCAGTTCTTC
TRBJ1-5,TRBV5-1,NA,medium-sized,CASSPKGDGENQPQHF,TGCGCCAGCAGCCCGAAAGGGGACGGAGAAAATCAGCCCCAGCATTTT
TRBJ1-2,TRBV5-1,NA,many,CASSSDGNYGYTF,TGCGCCAGCAGCTCGGACGGGAACTATGGCTACACCTTC
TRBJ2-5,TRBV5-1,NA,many,CASSLGGDGETQYF,TGCGCCAGCAGCTTGGGCGGCGACGGGGAGACCCAGTACTTC
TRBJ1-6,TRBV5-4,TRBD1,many,CASSLGGTGYNSPLHF,TGTGCCAGCAGCTTGGGGGGGACAGGTTATAATTCACCCCTCCACTTT
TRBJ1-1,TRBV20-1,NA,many,CSGRQSTEAFF,TGCAGTGGGCGACAGTCCACTGAAGCTTTCTTT
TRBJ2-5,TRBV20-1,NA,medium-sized,CSAGRGARETQYF,TGCAGTGCCGGACGGGGGGCGCGGGAGACCCAGTACTTC
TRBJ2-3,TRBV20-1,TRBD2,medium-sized,CSAPQLAGAYGDTQYF,TGCAGTGCTCCCCAACTAGCGGGGGCGTACGGGGATACGCAGTATTTT
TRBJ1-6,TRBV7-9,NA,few,CASGTANSPLHF,TGTGCCAGCGGGACGGCAAATTCACCCCTCCACTTT
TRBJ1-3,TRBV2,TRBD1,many,CASSDRGYTIYF,TGTGCCAGCAGTGACAGGGGGTACACCATATATTTT
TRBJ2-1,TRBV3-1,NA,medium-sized,CASSHRQGKYNEQFF,TGTGCCAGCAGCCACCGGCAGGGGAAGTACAATGAGCAGTTCTTC
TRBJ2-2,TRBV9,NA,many,CASSVPRERDTGELFF,TGTGCCAGCAGCGTACCTAGAGAACGAGACACCGGGGAGCTGTTTTTT
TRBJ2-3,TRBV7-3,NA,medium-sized,CASSASGYTDTQYF,TGTGCCAGCAGCGCCAGCGGTTACACAGATACGCAGTATTTT
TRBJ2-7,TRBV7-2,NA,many,CASSFSGSSYEQYF,TGTGCCAGCAGCTTCTCGGGGAGCTCCTACGAGCAGTACTTC